This T cell receptor (beta chain) was captured in a study of human T cells and chemical hapten exposure. As for time point: pre-sensitization, week 0. Treatment in this sample: therapeutic diphenylcyclopropenone sensitization with weekly scalp DPC. Library construction involved attaching unique molecular identifiers to individual cDNA molecules, which allowed quantitative, reproducible TCR counting. TCRdb used MiXCR to reprocess the RACE reads, holding one entry per CDR3 protein. This sample has about 260,000 distinct CDR3 sequences; about 8.6% occur once, and the top ten carry 2% to 3%. CDR1 and CDR2 (germline): LNHNV, YYDKDF (reference sequence). The CDR3 covers 14 residues. Deletions cut 2 bases from V and 8 bases from J, with 13 bases between. Study-level points and caveats: Sensitizing to DPC left TCRs with a frequency above 1 in 1000 unaltered. Expanded TCR sets contained significantly more large CDR3 similarity clusters than controls.

Regarding this clonotype: Its matching antigen is unknown.

This rearrangement joins TRBV15 to TRBJ2-1; D gene ambiguous. The TCR was taken from a woman between 40 and 55 years old with alopecia areata. Some clones in this sample may be carry-over from other donors' samples. Here the sequenced sample was whole blood, taken in connection with sensitization to the hapten diphenylcyclopropenone (DPC). As DNA, the CDR3 is TGTGCCACCAGCAGAACAAGGACCCTTGATGAGCAGTTCTTC. It encodes CATSRTRTLDEQFF.